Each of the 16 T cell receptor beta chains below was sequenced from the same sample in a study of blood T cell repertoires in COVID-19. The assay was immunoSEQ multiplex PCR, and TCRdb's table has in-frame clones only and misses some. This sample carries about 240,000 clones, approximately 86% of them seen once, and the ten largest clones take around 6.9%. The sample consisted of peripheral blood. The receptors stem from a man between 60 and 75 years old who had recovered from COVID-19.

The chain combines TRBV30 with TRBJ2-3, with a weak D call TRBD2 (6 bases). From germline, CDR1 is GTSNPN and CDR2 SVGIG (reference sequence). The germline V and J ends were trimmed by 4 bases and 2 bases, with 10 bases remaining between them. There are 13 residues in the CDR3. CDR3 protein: CAWTERATDTQYF. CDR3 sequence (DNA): TGTGCCTGGACTGAGCGGGCCACAGATACGCAGTATTTT.

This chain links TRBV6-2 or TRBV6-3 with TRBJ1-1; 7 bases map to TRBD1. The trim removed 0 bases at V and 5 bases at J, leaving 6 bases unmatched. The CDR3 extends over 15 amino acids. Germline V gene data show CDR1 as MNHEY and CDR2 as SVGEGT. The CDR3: CASSYSTGKGTEAFF. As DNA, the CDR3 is TGTGCCAGCAGTTACTCGACAGGGAAAGGAACTGAAGCTTTCTTT.

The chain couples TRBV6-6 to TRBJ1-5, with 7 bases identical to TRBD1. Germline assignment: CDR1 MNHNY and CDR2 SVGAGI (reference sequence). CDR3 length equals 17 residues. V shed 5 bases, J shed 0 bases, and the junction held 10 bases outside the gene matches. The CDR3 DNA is TGTGCCAGCAGTCCACGGACAGGTATAGATAGCAATCAGCCCCAGCATTTT. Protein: CASSPRTGIDSNQPQHF.

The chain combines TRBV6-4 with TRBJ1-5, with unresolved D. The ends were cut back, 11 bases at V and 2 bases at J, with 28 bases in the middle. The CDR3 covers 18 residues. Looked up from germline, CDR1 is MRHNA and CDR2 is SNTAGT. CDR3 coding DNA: TGTGCCCGCTGGGTTAAGAAAGGGATCCTGCGGGGCAATCAGCCCCAGCATTTT. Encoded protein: CARWVKKGILRGNQPQHF.

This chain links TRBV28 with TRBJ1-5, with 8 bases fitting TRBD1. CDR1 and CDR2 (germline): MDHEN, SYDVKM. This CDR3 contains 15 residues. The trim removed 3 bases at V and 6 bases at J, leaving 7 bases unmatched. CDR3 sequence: CASSLAGGVIQPQHF. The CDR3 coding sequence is TGTGCCAGCAGTTTGGCAGGGGGCGTGATTCAGCCCCAGCATTTT.

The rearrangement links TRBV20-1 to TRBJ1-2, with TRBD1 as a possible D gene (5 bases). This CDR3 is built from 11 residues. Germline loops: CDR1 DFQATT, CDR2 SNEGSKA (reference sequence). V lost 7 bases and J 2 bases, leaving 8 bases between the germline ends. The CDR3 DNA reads TGCAGTGTTCAGGGCAACTATGGCTACACCTTC. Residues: CSVQGNYGYTF.

The CDR3 is CASSTGTGGPTENIQYF. The DNA for the CDR3 is TGTGCCAGCAGCACCGGGACAGGGGGACCGACCGAAAACATTCAGTACTTC. The rearrangement uses TRBV2 and TRBJ2-4; 11 nucleotides align to TRBD1. The CDR3 totals 17 residues. V lost 6 bases and J lost 5; bases outside the gene matches: 12. The germline V gene encodes CDR1 SNHLY and CDR2 FYNNEI. The complete variable domain, with remaining parts taken from reference TRBV2 and TRBJ2-4, reads EPEVTQTPSHQVTQMGQEVILRCVPISNHLYFYWYRQILGQKVEFLVSFYNNEISEKSEIFDDQFSVERPDGSNFTLKIRSTKLEDSAMYFCASSTGTGGPTENIQYFGAGTRLSVL.

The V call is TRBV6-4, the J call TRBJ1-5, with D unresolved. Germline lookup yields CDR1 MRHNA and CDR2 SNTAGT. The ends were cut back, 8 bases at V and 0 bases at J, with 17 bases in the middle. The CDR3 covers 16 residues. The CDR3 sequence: CASPHAHLNSNQPQHF. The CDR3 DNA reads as TGTGCCAGCCCACATGCCCACCTGAATAGCAATCAGCCCCAGCATTTT.

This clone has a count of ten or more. The CDR3 bases are TGTGCCAGCGGGCCCAGGACAGTGAACACTGAAGCTTTCTTT. This codes for CASGPRTVNTEAFF. This chain connects TRBV2 to TRBJ1-1, with a possible D match to TRBD1 (6 bases). CDR3 length equals 14 residues. Germline CDR1 is SNHLY and CDR2 is FYNNEI. The V end lost 8 bases, the J end lost 0 bases, and 13 bases lay between the germline ends.

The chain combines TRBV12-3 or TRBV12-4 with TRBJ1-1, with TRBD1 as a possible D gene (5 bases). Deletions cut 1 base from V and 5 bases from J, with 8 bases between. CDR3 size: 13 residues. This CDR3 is CASSLGGATEAFF. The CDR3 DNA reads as TGTGCCAGCAGTTTAGGGGGCGCAACTGAAGCTTTCTTT.

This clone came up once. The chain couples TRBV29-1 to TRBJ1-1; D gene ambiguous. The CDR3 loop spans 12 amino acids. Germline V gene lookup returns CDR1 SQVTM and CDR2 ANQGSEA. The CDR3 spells CTTDLGPTEAFF. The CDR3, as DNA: TGCACCACCGACCTAGGCCCCACTGAAGCTTTCTTT.

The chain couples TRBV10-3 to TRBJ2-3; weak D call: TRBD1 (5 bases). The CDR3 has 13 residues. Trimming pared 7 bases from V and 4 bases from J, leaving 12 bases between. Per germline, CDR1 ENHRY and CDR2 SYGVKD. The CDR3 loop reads CAINGRVPDTQYF. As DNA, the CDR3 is TGTGCCATCAACGGCAGGGTACCAGATACGCAGTATTTT.

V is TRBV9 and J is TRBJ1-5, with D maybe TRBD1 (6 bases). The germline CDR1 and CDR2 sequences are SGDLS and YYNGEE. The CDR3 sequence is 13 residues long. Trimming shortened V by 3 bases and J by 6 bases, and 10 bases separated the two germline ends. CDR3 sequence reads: CASSEGGGQPQHF. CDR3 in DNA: TGTGCCAGCAGCGAGGGGGGGGGTCAGCCCCAGCATTTT.

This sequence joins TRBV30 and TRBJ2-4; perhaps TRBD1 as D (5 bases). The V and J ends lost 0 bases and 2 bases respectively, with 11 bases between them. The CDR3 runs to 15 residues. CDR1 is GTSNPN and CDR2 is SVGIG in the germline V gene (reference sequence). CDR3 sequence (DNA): TGTGCCTGGAGTGTACTCGGACAATCCAAAAACATTCAGTACTTC. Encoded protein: CAWSVLGQSKNIQYF.

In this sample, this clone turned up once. The CDR3 DNA sequence: TGTGCCAGCAGTTGGCGGCCGGGAGGCAATGAGCAGTTCTTC. It codes for CASSWRPGGNEQFF. The chain is built from TRBV27 and TRBJ2-1, with 7 positions matching TRBD2. The length of the CDR3 is 14 residues. In germline, CDR1 is MNHEY, CDR2 SMNVEV (reference sequence). After removal of 4 bases from V and 6 bases from J, the junction contained 6 bases not matched to a gene.

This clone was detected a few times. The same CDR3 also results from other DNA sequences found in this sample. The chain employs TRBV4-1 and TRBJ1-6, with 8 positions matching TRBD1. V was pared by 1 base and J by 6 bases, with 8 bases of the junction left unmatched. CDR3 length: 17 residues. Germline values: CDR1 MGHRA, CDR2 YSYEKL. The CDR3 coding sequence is TGCGCCAGCAGCCAAGGGCCTACAGGGGGTGGTAATTCACCCCTCCACTTT. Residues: CASSQGPTGGGNSPLHF.